These 15 T cell receptor beta chains came from one sample sequenced in a study of blood T cell repertoires in COVID-19. The table came from immunoSEQ multiplex PCR; TCRdb's copy has only in-frame clones and leaves some out. Of over 250,000 clones in the sample, about 86% were seen once. The specimen was PBMCs or T cells enriched from blood (not recorded which). These receptors came from a man aged 30 to 39 with acute COVID-19.

The chain uses TRBV15 and TRBJ2-5; 7 bases are shared with TRBD1. The CDR3 is 15 residues long. V lost 1 base and J lost 2; bases outside the gene matches: 4. Germline V CDR1 and CDR2: LNHNV, YYDKDF (reference sequence). This chain's CDR3 is CATSRALTGQETQYF. In DNA form, the CDR3 reads TGTGCCACCAGCAGAGCCCTGACAGGGCAAGAGACCCAGTACTTC.

The genes are TRBV27 and TRBJ1-6; the D gene is possibly TRBD1 (6 bases). V was pared by 4 bases and J by 7 bases, with 11 bases between. The CDR3 totals 14 residues. Germline CDR1 is MNHEY and CDR2 is SMNVEV (reference sequence). The CDR3 loop is CASSWDNWNSPLHF. For the CDR3, the DNA is TGTGCCAGCAGTTGGGACAATTGGAATTCACCCCTCCACTTT.

This rearrangement joins TRBV7-2 to TRBJ2-1; TRBD1 is a possible D gene (6 bases). Deletions cut 5 bases from V and 0 bases from J, with 8 bases between. Per the germline V gene, CDR1 is SGHTA and CDR2 is FQGNSA. The CDR3 spans 14 residues. The CDR3 region is CASSPDSSYNEQFF. In nucleotides, the CDR3 is TGTGCCAGCAGCCCGGACAGCTCCTACAATGAGCAGTTCTTC. Variable domain in full (rest from reference TRBV7-2 and TRBJ2-1): GAGVSQSPSNKVTEKGKDVELRCDPISGHTALYWYRQSLGQGLEFLIYFQGNSAPDKSGLPSDRFSAERTGGSVSTLTIQRTQQEDSAVYLCASSPDSSYNEQFFGPGTRLTVL.

CDR3 in DNA: TGTGCCAGTAGCAACCAAGAGACCCAGTACTTC. Translating gives CASSNQETQYF. The V call is TRBV19, the J call TRBJ2-5; D is uncertain. There are 11 residues in the CDR3. Trimming left V 6 bases short and J 0 bases short, with 2 bases between. The germline V gene encodes CDR1 LNHDA and CDR2 SQIVND (reference sequence).

The chain links TRBV6-5 to TRBJ1-2, with a tentative D call TRBD1 (5 bases). This CDR3 has 14 residues. The ends were cut back, 6 bases at V and 3 bases at J, with 14 bases in the middle. Germline V gene lookup returns CDR1 MNHEY and CDR2 SVGAGI. Here the CDR3 reads CASRSQGYDYGYTF. Written as DNA, the CDR3 is TGTGCCAGCAGGTCCCAGGGATATGACTATGGCTACACCTTC.

This chain links TRBV5-5 with TRBJ1-2; unclear D gene. Germline V gene sequence: CDR1 SGHKS, CDR2 YYEKEE (reference sequence). There are 12 residues in the CDR3. The ends were cut back, 3 bases at V and 2 bases at J, with 5 bases in the middle. This CDR3 is CASSYQNYGYTF. The DNA for the CDR3 is TGTGCCAGCAGCTATCAGAACTATGGCTACACCTTC.

This chain connects TRBV7-9 to TRBJ1-1; TRBD1 matches at 7 bases. Trimming cost V 6 bases and J 7 bases; bases outside gene matches: 14. The V gene's germline CDR1 is SEHNR and CDR2 FQNEAQ (reference sequence). The CDR3 covers 15 residues. The CDR3 DNA is TGTGCCAGCAGACAGGGGCCGCCTGGGGTAGGTGAAGCTTTCTTT. Protein sequence: CASRQGPPGVGEAFF.

V usage is TRBV28 and J usage is TRBJ2-1, with 8 positions matching TRBD2. CDR3 length equals 10 residues. The junction had 3 bases not matched to a gene; V was cut back by 5 bases and J by 15 bases. CDR1 and CDR2 from the germline V gene are MDHEN and SYDVKM. DNA for the CDR3: TGTGCCAGCAGTAGGACTAGCCTGTTCTTC. Translation: CASSRTSLFF.

J is TRBJ2-7 and V is TRBV15; TRBD2 agrees at 7 bases. The CDR3 spans 15 residues. The trim removed 5 bases at V and 2 bases at J, leaving 9 bases unmatched. CDR1 and CDR2 from the germline V gene are LNHNV and YYDKDF (reference sequence). This CDR3 is CATSRGASGTYEQYV. The CDR3 bases are TGTGCCACCAGCCGCGGGGCTAGCGGTACCTACGAGCAGTACGTC.

This clone has a single count. The gene calls are TRBV7-2 and TRBJ1-4; D unresolved. V dropped 3 bases and J dropped 2 bases, with 7 bases sitting between them. From germline, CDR1 is SGHTA and CDR2 FQGNSA. The CDR3 is 14 amino acids. CDR3 amino acids: CASSLRRTNEKLFF. For the CDR3, the DNA is TGTGCCAGCAGCTTGAGGAGGACTAATGAAAAACTGTTTTTT. The full variable domain, with the rest looked up from reference TRBV7-2 and TRBJ1-4, is GAGVSQSPSNKVTEKGKDVELRCDPISGHTALYWYRQSLGQGLEFLIYFQGNSAPDKSGLPSDRFSAERTGGSVSTLTIQRTQQEDSAVYLCASSLRRTNEKLFFGSGTQLSVL.

V is TRBV23-1 and J is TRBJ2-1; D possibly corresponds to TRBD2 (5 bases). TRBV23-1 is placed among ORFs of uncertain function. CDR3 length equals 19 residues. V was clipped by 0 bases and J by 3 bases, with 21 bases between them. The CDR3 nucleotides are TGCGCCAGCAGTCAATCATGGGGTCCTAGCCCAATCGTCTACAATGAGCAGTTCTTC. Amino acids: CASSQSWGPSPIVYNEQFF.

The V and J genes are TRBV13 and TRBJ1-2; 9 nucleotides agree with TRBD1. Germline CDR1 and CDR2: PRHDT and FYEKMQ (reference sequence). This CDR3 contains 14 residues. Trimming at V came to 4 bases and at J to 8 bases, leaving 8 bases not matched to a gene. The DNA of the CDR3 is TGTGCCAGCAGCTCCGGACAGGGGATGTACGGCTACACCTTC. Translating it yields CASSSGQGMYGYTF.

The chain employs TRBV2 and TRBJ1-5, with D possibly matching TRBD1 (5 bases). V was cut by 5 bases and J by 4 bases, with 21 bases left in between. CDR3 length: 17 residues. From germline, CDR1 is SNHLY and CDR2 FYNNEI. The CDR3 DNA sequence: TGTGCCAGCAGTTCTGACAGACTAGGTACCCTTAATCAGCCCCAGCATTTT. Residues: CASSSDRLGTLNQPQHF.

V gene TRBV7-8 combines with J gene TRBJ2-7; D possibly corresponds to TRBD1 (5 bases). Germline CDR1 is SGHVS and CDR2 is FQNEAQ. V lost 1 base and J lost 3, with 10 bases in between. This CDR3 is built from 14 residues. CDR3 in DNA: TGTGCCAGCAGCTTAGACAGGAACTTCTACGAGCAGTACGTC. Translated: CASSLDRNFYEQYV.

This clone was observed a few times. The chain links TRBV9 to TRBJ1-5; D is ambiguous. V lost 0 bases and J 11 bases, leaving 15 bases between the germline ends. Germline CDR1 SGDLS, CDR2 YYNGEE. The CDR3 contains 14 residues. The chain's CDR3 is CASSVGPSATAQHF. Here the CDR3 DNA reads TGTGCCAGCAGCGTAGGGCCTTCCGCGACTGCCCAGCATTTT.